This T cell receptor (beta chain) comes out of a study of CD8+CD57+ T cells in acquired aplastic anemia. In the study overall: Average DNA yield from sorted CD4+ and CD8+ cells was around 3 ug.

Template material for TCR beta VDJ and CDR3 profiling consisted of genomic DNA. TCRdb re-derived calls from the reads in MiXCR, one entry per CDR3 protein. This table has around 400,000 distinct CDR3 sequences, 55% to 70% appearing once. Points from the study as a whole: Fewer than 30 CD8+ CDR3 sequences were shared between patients and controls. Statistical testing detected no significant gap in CD8+ Simpson's diversity between patients and controls.

This CDR3 is 13 amino acids long. Germline values: CDR1 SGDLS, CDR2 YYNGEE. Notes on this clonotype: As yet, its antigen is unknown. Its ends do not fully match the called genes, so a read error is possible.

This chain connects TRBV9 to TRBJ1-1; D remains unclear. The TCR was taken from a human donor in good health, serving as a control. The specimen was sorted CD4+, CD8+, or CD8+CD57+ T cells (not recorded which) from PBMCs. CDR3 residues: CASSEERESKAKF. CDR3 nucleotide sequence: TGTGCCAGCAGCGAAGAGAGGGAATCAAAAGCAAAATTT.